Listed below are T cell receptor beta chains from one sample, sequenced in a study of T cell repertoires in cytomegalovirus infection. TCRdb used MiXCR to reprocess the reads, holding one entry per CDR3 protein. Of 480,000 or so distinct CDR3 sequences listed, around 10% are singletons. The sequencing sample was made of PBMCs. The receptor source for this set is a human donor in good health (CMV status not recorded). Some clones in this sample may be carry-over from other donors' samples. The CDR3 runs from the conserved cysteine through the conserved F or W. D genes are given only for firm matches. Not all rows give a size; the values are once, few, many and, for expanded clones, a class.

v_call	j_call	clone_size	d_call	cdr3_aa	cdr3_nt
TRBV7-2	TRBJ2-1	many	TRBD2	CASSPSYPTSGSYNEQFF	TGTGCCAGCAGCCCCTCCTACCCGACTAGCGGGAGCTACAATGAGCAGTTCTTC
TRBV7-8	TRBJ2-1	many	TRBD1	CASSSGTGARGNEQFF	TGTGCCAGCAGCTCGGGAACAGGGGCGAGAGGCAATGAGCAGTTCTTC
TRBV10-3	TRBJ2-1	few	TRBD2	CAISVGLAGGLYNEQFF	TGTGCCATCAGTGTTGGCCTAGCGGGGGGACTTTACAATGAGCAGTTCTTC
TRBV27	TRBJ1-6	few	-	CASSLYAWDKNSPLHF	TGTGCCAGCAGTTTATACGCGTGGGACAAAAATTCACCCCTCCACTTT
TRBV7-9	TRBJ1-2	many	TRBD1	CASSAQGGNYGYTF	TGTGCCAGCAGCGCCCAGGGGGGTAACTATGGCTACACCTTC
TRBV25-1	TRBJ1-2	many	-	CASSVTRTELYGYTF	TGTGCCAGCAGTGTAACACGGACAGAACTCTATGGCTACACCTTC
TRBV28	TRBJ2-3	few	-	CASSNREISTDTQYF	TGTGCCAGCAGCAACAGGGAAATTAGCACAGATACGCAGTATTTT
TRBV10-3	TRBJ1-1	-	TRBD1	CAISAGTENTEAFF	TGTGCCATCAGTGCCGGGACAGAGAACACTGAAGCTTTCTTT
TRBV3-1	TRBJ1-3	-	TRBD1	CASRLRGTGDTIYF	TGTGCCAGCAGACTACGGGGTACAGGGGACACCATATATTTT
TRBV7-8	TRBJ2-3	many	-	CASSFRRSTDTQYF	TGTGCCAGCAGCTTCAGGCGGAGCACAGATACGCAGTATTTT
TRBV19	TRBJ2-6	many	-	CASSIGRAGANVLTF	TGTGCCAGTAGTATCGGAAGGGCTGGGGCCAACGTCCTGACTTTC
TRBV19	TRBJ1-5	-	-	CASEDSRNQPQHF	TGTGCCAGCGAAGACAGTCGCAATCAGCCCCAGCATTTT
TRBV7-8	TRBJ1-1	many	-	CASSAWGREKRGTEAFF	TGTGCCAGCAGCGCATGGGGCAGGGAAAAGCGGGGGACTGAAGCTTTCTTT
TRBV20-1	TRBJ1-2	many	-	CSARAYQGRNYGYTF	TGCAGTGCTAGAGCTTACCAGGGGAGGAACTATGGCTACACCTTC
TRBV2	TRBJ2-6	many	TRBD2	CASSRTSGGPISGANVLTF	TGTGCCAGCAGCCGGACTAGCGGGGGGCCCATCTCTGGGGCCAACGTCCTGACTTTC
TRBV6-5	TRBJ1-1	many	-	CASNPGHGNTEAFF	TGTGCCAGCAACCCTGGACACGGGAACACTGAAGCTTTCTTT
TRBV28	TRBJ2-1	many	TRBD1	CASSYRTGWQFF	TGTGCCAGCAGTTATCGGACAGGGTGGCAGTTCTTC
TRBV29-1	TRBJ2-3	-	TRBD2	CSVAGTSGRTDTQYF	TGCAGCGTTGCCGGGACTAGCGGGAGGACAGATACGCAGTATTTT
TRBV2	TRBJ1-5	few	TRBD1	CASRRGGGNQPQHF	TGTGCCAGCCGGCGAGGGGGCGGCAATCAGCCCCAGCATTTT
TRBV11-2	TRBJ1-4	many	-	CASSLEEKLFF	TGTGCCAGCAGCCTCGAGGAAAAACTGTTTTTT
TRBV10-3	TRBJ1-4	many	-	CAISETGTKVEKLFF	TGTGCCATCAGTGAGACCGGGACTAAAGTTGAAAAACTGTTTTTT
TRBV29-1	TRBJ1-2	-	-	CSVGAGLFDYGYSF	TGCAGCGTTGGGGCAGGGCTTTTCGACTATGGCTACTCCTTC
TRBV20-1	TRBJ1-1	-	TRBD1	CSARWDRMNTEAFF	TGCAGTGCTAGATGGGACAGGATGAACACTGAAGCTTTCTTT
TRBV7-9	TRBJ1-1	few	-	CASSLEDPTEAFF	TGTGCCAGCAGCTTAGAGGACCCGACTGAAGCTTTCTTT
TRBV29-1	TRBJ1-2	-	-	CSVETEGVGYGYTF	TGCAGCGTTGAAACGGAGGGGGTCGGCTATGGCTACACCTTC
TRBV27	TRBJ2-5	many	-	CASSPARRETQYF	TGTGCCAGCAGTCCCGCCAGGAGAGAGACCCAGTACTTC
TRBV5-1	TRBJ2-5	-	-	CASSLGEEGAETQYF	TGCGCCAGCAGCTTGGGCGAGGAGGGTGCAGAGACCCAGTACTTC
TRBV6-5	TRBJ1-2	-	-	CASSYSTQGWRSGYTF	TGTGCCAGCAGTTACTCAACGCAGGGGTGGAGATCTGGCTACACCTTC
TRBV12-5	TRBJ1-2	few	-	CASAPDDPNYGYTF	TGTGCTAGTGCCCCAGACGACCCTAACTATGGCTACACCTTC
TRBV4-1	TRBJ2-4	many	-	CASSQDRELAKNIQYF	TGCGCCAGCAGCCAAGATCGGGAGTTAGCCAAAAACATTCAGTACTTC
TRBV6-6	TRBJ2-5	many	-	CASRKQVEETQYF	TGTGCCAGCAGGAAACAGGTAGAAGAGACCCAGTACTTC
TRBV12-3/TRBV12-4	TRBJ1-1	-	-	CASTQLRDTEAFF	TGTGCCAGCACCCAGCTGCGGGACACTGAAGCTTTCTTT
TRBV9	TRBJ2-3	-	-	CASSGDGQDTQYF	TGTGCCAGCAGCGGCGACGGGCAAGATACGCAGTATTTT
TRBV5-4	TRBJ2-5	many	TRBD2	CASSLASAGGETQYF	TGTGCCAGCAGCTTGGCTAGCGCGGGAGGAGAGACCCAGTACTTC
TRBV5-4	TRBJ2-5	many	TRBD2	CASSLAGEAETQYF	TGTGCCAGCAGCTTAGCGGGAGAGGCAGAGACCCAGTACTTC
TRBV20-1	TRBJ1-1	many	TRBD1	CSARTGLGAFF	TGCAGTGCCAGGACAGGACTGGGAGCTTTCTTT
TRBV7-9	TRBJ2-2	once	TRBD1	CASSSPPTGDVTGELFF	TGTGCCAGCAGCTCCCCGCCGACAGGGGATGTCACCGGGGAGCTGTTTTTT
TRBV18	TRBJ2-3	-	-	CASSGSGDTQYF	TGTGCCAGCTCTGGGTCGGGCGATACGCAGTATTTT
TRBV7-2	TRBJ1-1	many	-	CASSSQGATEAFF	TGTGCCAGCAGCTCACAGGGAGCCACTGAAGCTTTCTTT
TRBV7-8	TRBJ1-1	many	-	CASSPLPGSTEAFF	TGTGCCAGCAGCCCACTTCCCGGGAGCACTGAAGCTTTCTTT
TRBV29-1	TRBJ2-1	-	TRBD2	CSVDRGRSYNEQFF	TGCAGCGTTGACCGCGGGAGGTCCTACAATGAGCAGTTCTTC
TRBV15	TRBJ2-1	many	-	CATSRDLTVNEQFF	TGTGCCACCAGCAGAGATCTAACAGTCAATGAGCAGTTCTTC
TRBV12-3/TRBV12-4	TRBJ1-5	many	-	CASSRTGTYQPQHF	TGTGCCAGCAGCCGTACAGGGACCTATCAGCCCCAGCATTTT
TRBV6-6	TRBJ1-5	-	-	CASSPTLGGQPQHF	TGTGCCAGCAGTCCAACCCTGGGAGGGCAGCCCCAGCATTTT
TRBV2	TRBJ2-3	many	-	CASSVSQTTSTDTQYF	TGTGCCAGCAGTGTCTCACAGACTACTAGCACAGATACGCAGTATTTT
TRBV11-1	TRBJ2-1	-	-	CASSPFGHEQFF	TGTGCCAGCAGCCCCTTTGGGCATGAGCAGTTCTTC
TRBV18	TRBJ1-1	-	-	CASSPQAANTEAFF	TGTGCCAGCTCACCACAGGCGGCGAACACTGAAGCTTTCTTT
TRBV6-1	TRBJ2-7	many	TRBD1	CASSERPRDRGYEQYF	TGTGCCAGCAGTGAACGCCCCCGGGACAGGGGATACGAGCAGTACTTC
TRBV29-1	TRBJ2-3	few	-	CSVIRGGDTQYF	TGCAGCGTTATCCGAGGGGGAGATACGCAGTATTTT
TRBV18	TRBJ2-3	many	-	CASSPRKGETTDTQYF	TGTGCCAGCTCACCCCGGAAGGGGGAAACCACAGATACGCAGTATTTT
TRBV5-6	TRBJ2-2	-	TRBD2	CASSPGGLAGMGELFF	TGTGCCAGCAGCCCGGGAGGGCTAGCGGGAATGGGGGAGCTGTTTTTT
TRBV20-1	TRBJ2-4	many	TRBD2	CSARVRLAEFLAKNIQYF	TGCAGTGCTAGGGTACGACTAGCGGAGTTCCTAGCCAAAAACATTCAGTACTTC